The 12 T cell receptor beta chains below all came from one sample that was sequenced in a study of early T cells in non-severe SARS-CoV-2 infection. A single record per CDR3 protein comes from TCRdb applying MiXCR to the 5' RACE reads. This table has 45,000 to 70,000 distinct CDR3 sequences, roughly 6.2% appearing once. The sequenced sample was whole blood. These receptors were collected from an adult who was a healthcare worker with PCR-confirmed SARS-CoV-2 infection or an uninfected control (not recorded which).

On this clonotype itself: The junction departs from the called germline gene at one end, perhaps through a read error. CDR3: CASSSVGQGGTEVFF. The CDR3 nucleotides read TGCGCCAGCAGCTCCGTAGGACAGGGAGGCACTGAAGTTTTCTTT. The V and J genes are TRBV5-1 and TRBJ1-1, with 8 bases aligning to TRBD1. The CDR3 is 15 amino acids. Germline V gene data show CDR1 as SGHRS and CDR2 as YFSETQ.

This clonotype was seen many times. The chain has TRBV7-2 and TRBJ1-1; D is uncertain. This CDR3 is 11 amino acids long. V lost 2 bases to trimming and J lost 4 bases, with 2 bases between them. CDR1 and CDR2 (germline): SGHTA, FQGNSA. The CDR3 reads CASSLSTEAFF. The CDR3 DNA reads as TGTGCCAGCAGCTTATCCACTGAAGCTTTCTTT.

This clonotype has only a few counts. The V call is TRBV13, the J call TRBJ2-7; D possibly corresponds to TRBD1 (6 bases). This CDR3 region has 16 residues. V lost 4 bases, J lost 0 bases, and 16 bases lay in between. Germline V gene sequence: CDR1 PRHDT, CDR2 FYEKMQ (reference sequence). The CDR3 coding sequence is TGTGCCAGCAGCTCAAAAGACAGGTCAAGCTCCTACGAGCAGTACTTC. This sequence encodes CASSSKDRSSSYEQYF.

This clonotype came up many times. This chain links TRBV6-5 with TRBJ1-1; no definite D call. The CDR3 length is 11 residues. CDR1 and CDR2 from the germline V gene are MNHEY and SVGAGI. V gave up 8 bases and J gave up 4 bases, with 8 bases separating them. CDR3: CASLWGTEAFF. As DNA, the CDR3 is TGTGCCAGCTTATGGGGCACTGAAGCTTTCTTT.

This chain's CDR3 is CASSGHRSSASYEQYF. Here the CDR3 DNA reads TGTGCCAGCAGCGGACACCGGTCTAGCGCCTCCTACGAGCAGTACTTC. V and J are TRBV27 and TRBJ2-7; D is possibly TRBD2 (6 bases). Trimming shortened V by 6 bases and J by 0 bases, and 18 bases separated the two germline ends. Per germline, CDR1 MNHEY and CDR2 SMNVEV (reference sequence). This CDR3 contains 16 residues.

In its sample, this clonotype was seen many times. The chain uses TRBV29-1 and TRBJ1-1; D call uncertain. Germline values: CDR1 SQVTM, CDR2 ANQGSEA. Trimming pared 7 bases from V and 11 bases from J, leaving 11 bases between. The CDR3 loop spans 9 amino acids. Here the CDR3 reads CSDDNGAFF. The CDR3 DNA reads TGCAGCGACGATAACGGGGCTTTCTTT.

This clonotype was found a few times. The chain employs TRBV14 and TRBJ2-1; 7 nucleotides agree with TRBD1. Germline V gene sequence: CDR1 SGHDN, CDR2 FVKESK. The CDR3 has 13 residues. The V and J ends lost 0 bases and 9 bases, in that order; junction bases with no gene match: 2. The CDR3, as DNA: TGTGCCAGCAGCCAAGATCACAGGGGTGAGCAGTTCTTC. Translated: CASSQDHRGEQFF. Full variable domain (missing parts from reference TRBV14 and TRBJ2-1): EAGVTQFPSHSVIEKGQTVTLRCDPISGHDNLYWYRRVMGKEIKFLLHFVKESKQDESGMPNNRFLAERTGGTYSTLKVQPAELEDSGVYFCASSQDHRGEQFFGPGTRLTVL.

This clonotype was counted ten times or more. V usage is TRBV4-1 and J usage is TRBJ1-6; possibly TRBD1 for D (6 bases). The CDR3 sequence is 16 residues long. CDR1 is MGHRA, CDR2 YSYEKL, per germline. V gave up 2 bases and J gave up 8 bases, with 16 bases separating them. CDR3 amino acids: CASSQRALAGDSPLHF. Here the CDR3 DNA reads TGCGCCAGCAGCCAACGGGCATTGGCAGGGGATTCACCCCTCCACTTT.

This clonotype appeared many times. This chain uses TRBV15 with TRBJ1-5; D is perhaps TRBD1 (5 bases). Germline CDR1 and CDR2: LNHNV and YYDKDF (reference sequence). The V end lost 0 bases, the J end lost 2 bases, and 11 bases lay between the germline ends. This CDR3 comprises 16 residues. CDR3 residues: CATSRDLGQGNQPQHF. The CDR3 coding sequence is TGTGCCACCAGCAGAGATCTGGGGCAGGGCAATCAGCCCCAGCATTTT.

This clonotype showed up many times. This sequence joins TRBV5-5 and TRBJ1-2, with a weak D call TRBD1 (5 bases). The germline CDR1 and CDR2 sequences are SGHKS and YYEKEE (reference sequence). Trimming took off 7 bases at V and 8 bases at J, with 18 bases between the two ends. The CDR3 spans 13 residues. CDR3 sequence (DNA): TGTGCCAGCCACGGGGACTCCTCCGTAGGCTACACCTTC. Translation: CASHGDSSVGYTF.

This clonotype has a count of ten or more. V gene TRBV5-1 combines with J gene TRBJ1-6; D call uncertain. The CDR3 is 15 amino acids. V shed 3 bases and J shed 5 bases, with 12 bases lying between them. Germline loops: CDR1 SGHRS, CDR2 YFSETQ. The CDR3, as DNA: TGCGCCAGCAGCTCCCCCTTTGGTGATAATTCACCCCTCCACTTT. This gives the protein CASSSPFGDNSPLHF.

There are many counts of this clonotype. The rearrangement uses TRBV6-2 or TRBV6-3 and TRBJ2-7; TRBD1 matches at 7 bases. V was pared by 6 bases and J by 2 bases, with 10 bases of the junction left unmatched. Germline V gene data show CDR1 as MNHEY and CDR2 as SVGEGT. This CDR3 has 15 residues. The CDR3 DNA is TGTGCCAGCAGGGCGAATTTGGGACAGCCCTACGAGCAGTACTTC. Protein product: CASRANLGQPYEQYF.